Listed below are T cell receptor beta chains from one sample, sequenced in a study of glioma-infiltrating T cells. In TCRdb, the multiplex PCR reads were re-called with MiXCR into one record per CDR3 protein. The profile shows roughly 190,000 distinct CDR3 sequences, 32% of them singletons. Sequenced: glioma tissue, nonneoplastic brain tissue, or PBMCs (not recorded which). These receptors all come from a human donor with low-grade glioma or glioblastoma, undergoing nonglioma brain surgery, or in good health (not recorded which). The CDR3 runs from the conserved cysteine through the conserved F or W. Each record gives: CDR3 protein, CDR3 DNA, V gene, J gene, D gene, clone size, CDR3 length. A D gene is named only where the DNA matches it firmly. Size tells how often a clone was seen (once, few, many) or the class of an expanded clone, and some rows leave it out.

cdr3_aa: CASSYGIAGDSYEQYF; cdr3_nt: TGTGCCAGCAGTTACGGGATAGCGGGGGACTCCTACGAGCAGTACTTC; v_call: TRBV6-2/TRBV6-3; j_call: TRBJ2-7; d_call: TRBD2; clone_size: many; cdr3_length: 16
cdr3_aa: CASSAPAGATQYF; cdr3_nt: TGTGCCAGCAGTGCTCCTGCAGGGGCTACGCAGTATTTT; v_call: TRBV25-1; j_call: TRBJ2-3; d_call: .; clone_size: many; cdr3_length: 13
cdr3_aa: CASSRTVAPYGNTIYF; cdr3_nt: TGTGCCAGCAGCCGGACAGTTGCCCCCTATGGAAACACCATATATTTT; v_call: TRBV6-5; j_call: TRBJ1-3; d_call: .; clone_size: .; cdr3_length: 16
cdr3_aa: CASSQLLRVNEKLFF; cdr3_nt: TGCGCCAGCAGCCAACTACTCCGGGTTAATGAAAAACTGTTTTTT; v_call: TRBV4-3; j_call: TRBJ1-4; d_call: .; clone_size: few; cdr3_length: 15
cdr3_aa: CASSYATGSDTQYF; cdr3_nt: TGTGCCAGCAGTTACGCGACCGGTTCAGATACGCAGTATTTT; v_call: TRBV6-5; j_call: TRBJ2-3; d_call: .; clone_size: many; cdr3_length: 14
cdr3_aa: CASSLFSREANTGELFF; cdr3_nt: TGTGCCAGCAGCTTATTCTCGCGGGAGGCCAACACCGGGGAGCTGTTTTTT; v_call: TRBV7-6; j_call: TRBJ2-2; d_call: TRBD2; clone_size: many; cdr3_length: 17
cdr3_aa: CASTAGNSGNTIYF; cdr3_nt: TGTGCCAGTACCGCAGGGAACTCTGGAAACACCATATATTTT; v_call: TRBV19; j_call: TRBJ1-3; d_call: .; clone_size: .; cdr3_length: 14
cdr3_aa: CSARGDRANTEAFF; cdr3_nt: TGCAGTGCTAGAGGGGACAGGGCGAACACTGAAGCTTTCTTT; v_call: TRBV20-1; j_call: TRBJ1-1; d_call: TRBD1; clone_size: many; cdr3_length: 14
cdr3_aa: CASRLTGEGYTF; cdr3_nt: TGTGCCAGCAGGTTGACAGGGGAAGGCTACACCTTC; v_call: TRBV12-3/TRBV12-4; j_call: TRBJ1-2; d_call: TRBD1; clone_size: many; cdr3_length: 12
cdr3_aa: CASSFARGGWGNTEAFF; cdr3_nt: TGTGCCAGCAGTTTCGCCAGGGGGGGGTGGGGTAACACTGAAGCTTTCTTT; v_call: TRBV25-1; j_call: TRBJ1-1; d_call: TRBD1; clone_size: many; cdr3_length: 17
cdr3_aa: CASSLNGLAGLMYEQYF; cdr3_nt: TGTGCCAGCAGCTTAAATGGACTAGCGGGGCTAATGTACGAGCAGTACTTC; v_call: TRBV11-2; j_call: TRBJ2-7; d_call: TRBD2; clone_size: .; cdr3_length: 17
cdr3_aa: CASSLGTHSYEQYF; cdr3_nt: TGTGCCAGCAGTTTGGGGACACATTCCTACGAGCAGTACTTC; v_call: TRBV6-2/TRBV6-3; j_call: TRBJ2-7; d_call: .; clone_size: many; cdr3_length: 14
cdr3_aa: CASSSTMETQYF; cdr3_nt: TGTGCCAGCAGTTCTACAATGGAGACCCAGTACTTC; v_call: TRBV6-2/TRBV6-3; j_call: TRBJ2-5; d_call: .; clone_size: many; cdr3_length: 12
cdr3_aa: CASRPGQGGEQYF; cdr3_nt: TGTGCCAGCAGACCGGGACAGGGCGGCGAGCAGTACTTC; v_call: TRBV27; j_call: TRBJ2-7; d_call: TRBD1; clone_size: .; cdr3_length: 13
cdr3_aa: CASTYLLAGELFF; cdr3_nt: TGTGCCAGCACCTACTTATTGGCCGGGGAGCTGTTTTTT; v_call: TRBV7-2; j_call: TRBJ2-2; d_call: .; clone_size: many; cdr3_length: 13
cdr3_aa: CASSIQVYSYEQYF; cdr3_nt: TGTGCCAGTAGTATACAGGTCTACTCCTACGAGCAGTACTTC; v_call: TRBV19; j_call: TRBJ2-7; d_call: .; clone_size: many; cdr3_length: 14
cdr3_aa: CASSLVGTSFDEQFF; cdr3_nt: TGTGCCAGCAGCTTAGTCGGGACTAGCTTCGATGAGCAGTTCTTC; v_call: TRBV7-2; j_call: TRBJ2-1; d_call: TRBD2; clone_size: many; cdr3_length: 15
cdr3_aa: CATGAGGPRQNIQYF; cdr3_nt: TGTGCCACCGGCGCGGGAGGGCCCAGGCAAAACATTCAGTACTTC; v_call: TRBV10-3; j_call: TRBJ2-4; d_call: TRBD2; clone_size: few; cdr3_length: 15
cdr3_aa: CASSLHDRYNEQFF; cdr3_nt: TGTGCCAGCAGCCTACATGACAGATACAATGAGCAGTTCTTC; v_call: TRBV7-9; j_call: TRBJ2-1; d_call: .; clone_size: many; cdr3_length: 14
cdr3_aa: CSVIFVEKLFF; cdr3_nt: TGCAGCGTCATTTTTGTTGAAAAACTGTTTTTT; v_call: TRBV29-1; j_call: TRBJ1-4; d_call: .; clone_size: .; cdr3_length: 11
cdr3_aa: CASSSIANEQFF; cdr3_nt: TGTGCCAGCAGCTCGATAGCAAATGAGCAGTTCTTC; v_call: TRBV7-9; j_call: TRBJ2-1; d_call: .; clone_size: .; cdr3_length: 12
cdr3_aa: CASSYGQGVQYF; cdr3_nt: TGTGCCAGCAGTTACGGACAGGGGGTGCAGTACTTC; v_call: TRBV6-5; j_call: TRBJ2-7; d_call: TRBD1; clone_size: many; cdr3_length: 12
cdr3_aa: CASSLPQAYGYTF; cdr3_nt: TGTGCCAGCAGCTTACCACAGGCCTATGGCTACACCTTC; v_call: TRBV7-2; j_call: TRBJ1-2; d_call: .; clone_size: many; cdr3_length: 13
cdr3_aa: CASSFGDRGHEQYF; cdr3_nt: TGCGCCAGCAGTTTTGGAGACAGGGGACACGAGCAGTACTTC; v_call: TRBV5-1; j_call: TRBJ2-7; d_call: TRBD1; clone_size: many; cdr3_length: 14
cdr3_aa: CASSPQTGGTDTQYF; cdr3_nt: TGTGCCAGCAGCCCCCAGACAGGGGGAACAGATACGCAGTATTTT; v_call: TRBV3-1; j_call: TRBJ2-3; d_call: TRBD1; clone_size: many; cdr3_length: 15
cdr3_aa: CSAREDRADQPQHF; cdr3_nt: TGCAGTGCTAGGGAGGACAGGGCGGATCAGCCCCAGCATTTT; v_call: TRBV20-1; j_call: TRBJ1-5; d_call: TRBD1; clone_size: many; cdr3_length: 14
cdr3_aa: CASSEFRMQYF; cdr3_nt: TGTGCCAGCAGTGAATTCAGGATGCAGTACTTC; v_call: TRBV25-1; j_call: TRBJ2-7; d_call: .; clone_size: many; cdr3_length: 11
cdr3_aa: CASSLRRGPGNTEAFF; cdr3_nt: TGTGCCAGCAGCTTGCGCAGGGGGCCGGGGAACACTGAAGCTTTCTTT; v_call: TRBV5-6; j_call: TRBJ1-1; d_call: TRBD1; clone_size: few; cdr3_length: 16
cdr3_aa: CSVEYPPGSYGYTF; cdr3_nt: TGCAGCGTTGAATATCCCCCAGGGTCCTATGGCTACACCTTC; v_call: TRBV29-1; j_call: TRBJ1-2; d_call: .; clone_size: .; cdr3_length: 14
cdr3_aa: CASMTGAGGNQPQHF; cdr3_nt: TGTGCCAGCATGACAGGGGCAGGTGGCAATCAGCCCCAGCATTTT; v_call: TRBV2; j_call: TRBJ1-5; d_call: TRBD1; clone_size: many; cdr3_length: 15
cdr3_aa: CASSPDRGSYNEQFF; cdr3_nt: TGTGCCAGCAGCCCAGACAGGGGGTCCTACAATGAGCAGTTCTTC; v_call: TRBV7-2; j_call: TRBJ2-1; d_call: TRBD1; clone_size: many; cdr3_length: 15
cdr3_aa: CASREGASNQPQHF; cdr3_nt: TGTGCCAGCAGAGAAGGGGCGAGCAATCAGCCCCAGCATTTT; v_call: TRBV27; j_call: TRBJ1-5; d_call: .; clone_size: many; cdr3_length: 14
cdr3_aa: CASSWDGYEQYF; cdr3_nt: TGTGCCAGCAGCTGGGACGGCTACGAGCAGTACTTC; v_call: TRBV6-1; j_call: TRBJ2-7; d_call: .; clone_size: many; cdr3_length: 12
cdr3_aa: CASSFVHSYEQYF; cdr3_nt: TGTGCCAGCAGTTTTGTCCACTCCTACGAGCAGTACTTC; v_call: TRBV12-3/TRBV12-4; j_call: TRBJ2-7; d_call: .; clone_size: many; cdr3_length: 13
cdr3_aa: CSASRQLGYTF; cdr3_nt: TGCAGTGCTAGTCGGCAGCTTGGCTACACCTTC; v_call: TRBV20-1; j_call: TRBJ1-2; d_call: .; clone_size: many; cdr3_length: 11
cdr3_aa: CASSPGLAENTGELFF; cdr3_nt: TGTGCCAGCAGCCCGGGACTAGCGGAAAACACCGGGGAGCTGTTTTTT; v_call: TRBV6-1; j_call: TRBJ2-2; d_call: TRBD2; clone_size: many; cdr3_length: 16
cdr3_aa: CSVRGHGDTGELFF; cdr3_nt: TGCAGCGTTCGGGGGCACGGGGACACCGGGGAGCTGTTTTTT; v_call: TRBV29-1; j_call: TRBJ2-2; d_call: .; clone_size: few; cdr3_length: 14
cdr3_aa: CASSTRVFYGYTF; cdr3_nt: TGTGCCAGTAGTACCCGTGTATTCTATGGCTACACCTTC; v_call: TRBV19; j_call: TRBJ1-2; d_call: .; clone_size: many; cdr3_length: 13
cdr3_aa: CASSSYPLSGTDTQYF; cdr3_nt: TGTGCCAGCAGTTCATACCCCCTTTCCGGCACAGATACGCAGTATTTT; v_call: TRBV27; j_call: TRBJ2-3; d_call: .; clone_size: many; cdr3_length: 16
cdr3_aa: CASSPVDPYGYTF; cdr3_nt: TGTGCCAGCAGCCCGGTGGATCCCTATGGCTACACCTTC; v_call: TRBV5-6; j_call: TRBJ1-2; d_call: .; clone_size: many; cdr3_length: 13
cdr3_aa: CSAPGQLPRDYEQYF; cdr3_nt: TGCAGCGCCCCGGGACAGTTACCCCGGGACTACGAGCAGTACTTC; v_call: TRBV29-1; j_call: TRBJ2-7; d_call: TRBD1; clone_size: few; cdr3_length: 15
cdr3_aa: CAGGVDRGYTF; cdr3_nt: TGTGCCGGCGGTGTGGACCGGGGCTACACCTTC; v_call: TRBV30; j_call: TRBJ1-2; d_call: .; clone_size: .; cdr3_length: 11
cdr3_aa: CSASFGTVNTEAFF; cdr3_nt: TGCAGTGCTAGTTTCGGGACGGTGAACACTGAAGCTTTCTTT; v_call: TRBV20-1; j_call: TRBJ1-1; d_call: .; clone_size: many; cdr3_length: 14
cdr3_aa: CASSLSDRLYGYTF; cdr3_nt: TGTGCCAGCAGTTTATCGGACAGGTTATATGGCTACACCTTC; v_call: TRBV12-3/TRBV12-4; j_call: TRBJ1-2; d_call: TRBD1; clone_size: few; cdr3_length: 14
cdr3_aa: CASSLAERAYNEQFF; cdr3_nt: TGTGCCAGCAGCTTGGCCGAGCGGGCATACAATGAGCAGTTCTTC; v_call: TRBV5-4; j_call: TRBJ2-1; d_call: .; clone_size: .; cdr3_length: 15
cdr3_aa: CAGRVAGNRGEQFF; cdr3_nt: TGTGCCGGCAGAGTAGCGGGAAATAGGGGTGAGCAGTTCTTC; v_call: TRBV5-4; j_call: TRBJ2-1; d_call: TRBD2; clone_size: .; cdr3_length: 14
cdr3_aa: CASRIVGTGYEQYF; cdr3_nt: TGTGCCAGCAGGATCGTCGGGACAGGGTACGAGCAGTACTTC; v_call: TRBV6-2/TRBV6-3; j_call: TRBJ2-7; d_call: TRBD1; clone_size: many; cdr3_length: 14
cdr3_aa: CASKITGGNEQFF; cdr3_nt: TGTGCCAGCAAGATCACAGGGGGCAATGAGCAGTTCTTC; v_call: TRBV12-3/TRBV12-4; j_call: TRBJ2-1; d_call: TRBD1; clone_size: few; cdr3_length: 13
cdr3_aa: CASSLSSGGVGQPQHF; cdr3_nt: TGTGCCAGCAGTTTATCCTCAGGGGGCGTGGGTCAGCCCCAGCATTTT; v_call: TRBV28; j_call: TRBJ1-5; d_call: TRBD1; clone_size: many; cdr3_length: 16
cdr3_aa: CSARTGRAVYNEQFF; cdr3_nt: TGCAGTGCTAGAACCGGGAGGGCCGTCTACAATGAGCAGTTCTTC; v_call: TRBV20-1; j_call: TRBJ2-1; d_call: TRBD2; clone_size: many; cdr3_length: 15
cdr3_aa: CSVHSRSTDTQYF; cdr3_nt: TGCAGTGTTCACAGCCGGAGCACAGATACGCAGTATTTT; v_call: TRBV20-1; j_call: TRBJ2-3; d_call: .; clone_size: many; cdr3_length: 13
cdr3_aa: CASSPRTSSNNEQFF; cdr3_nt: TGTGCCAGCAGCCCCAGGACTAGCAGTAACAATGAGCAGTTCTTC; v_call: TRBV7-2; j_call: TRBJ2-1; d_call: TRBD2; clone_size: many; cdr3_length: 15